These T cell receptor beta chains were read from a single sample in a study of molecular identifiers for immune sequencing clone quantification. MiXCR, applied by TCRdb to the PCR reads, yields one record per CDR3 protein. The sample has around 65,000 distinct CDR3 sequences; around 17% are singletons. The specimen was naive CD8+ T cells from blood, with Jurkat cell RNA spiked in. These receptors all stem from a human donor in good health. Some libraries in this study had Jurkat cell RNA spiked in. CDR3s include the opening cysteine and the closing phenylalanine or tryptophan. The D gene is left open where the match is weak. Not all rows give a size; the values are once, few, many and, for expanded clones, a class.

j_gene | d_gene | len | abundance | v_gene | CDR3aa | CDR3nt
TRBJ2-3 | TRBD2 | 17 | many | TRBV2 | CASQGTSGRAQADTQYF | TGTGCCAGCCAGGGGACTAGCGGGAGGGCCCAAGCAGATACGCAGTATTTT
TRBJ2-7 | TRBD2 | 14 | many | TRBV7-9 | CASSLLAGVNEQYF | TGTGCCAGCAGCTTATTAGCGGGAGTCAACGAGCAGTACTTC
TRBJ2-3 | . | 15 | many | TRBV7-9 | CASSSPRADTDTQYF | TGTGCCAGCAGCTCCCCTCGGGCAGACACAGATACGCAGTATTTT
TRBJ1-2 | . | 15 | many | TRBV5-1 | CATKSGPDPDYGYTF | TGCGCCACAAAAAGTGGGCCTGACCCCGACTATGGCTACACCTTC
TRBJ2-7 | TRBD1 | 14 | many | TRBV18 | CASSPRDRPYEQYF | TGTGCCAGCTCACCACGGGACAGACCTTACGAGCAGTACTTC
TRBJ1-2 | . | 14 | once | TRBV28 | CASSLRGTVRGYTF | TGTGCCAGCAGTTTAAGAGGCACGGTGCGCGGCTACACCTTC
TRBJ2-2 | . | 13 | many | TRBV20-1 | CSTAERNTGELFF | TGCAGTACGGCAGAGAGGAACACCGGGGAGCTGTTTTTT
TRBJ1-1 | . | 11 | many | TRBV30 | CAWKANTEAFF | TGTGCCTGGAAGGCTAACACTGAAGCTTTCTTT
TRBJ2-1 | . | 15 | . | TRBV7-2 | CASSPGLGAQNLQFF | TGTGCCAGCAGCCCGGGACTCGGGGCCCAGAATTTACAGTTCTTC
TRBJ2-1 | TRBD2 | 18 | few | TRBV29-1 | CSVEDPLRGGSTYNEQFF | TGCAGCGTTGAAGATCCGCTTAGAGGCGGGAGTACCTACAATGAGCAGTTCTTC
TRBJ2-7 | TRBD2 | 15 | . | TRBV27 | CASSISGLAGYEQYF | TGTGCCAGCAGCATCAGCGGACTAGCAGGGTACGAGCAGTACTTC
TRBJ2-3 | . | 17 | many | TRBV7-2 | CASSLVLLGRRTDTQYF | TGTGCCAGCAGCTTAGTCTTATTGGGCAGACGCACAGATACGCAGTATTTT
TRBJ2-3 | TRBD2 | 19 | many | TRBV4-1 | CASSQEVGSSGRHTDTQYF | TGCGCCAGCAGCCAAGAAGTCGGGTCTAGCGGGAGACACACAGATACGCAGTATTTT
TRBJ2-1 | TRBD2 | 16 | many | TRBV6-2/TRBV6-3 | CASSFFLLAGVGEQFF | TGTGCCAGCAGCTTCTTCCTTCTAGCGGGAGTGGGTGAGCAGTTCTTC
TRBJ1-5 | . | 17 | few | TRBV27 | CASSFPGRTDSNQPQHF | TGTGCCAGCAGTTTCCCCGGCAGGACCGATAGCAATCAGCCCCAGCATTTT
TRBJ2-3 | . | 14 | many | TRBV28 | CASSLRLEADTQYF | TGTGCCAGCAGTCTCCGACTAGAAGCAGATACGCAGTATTTT